Presented here are 6 T cell receptor beta chains from one specimen sequenced in a study of cytomegalovirus exposure and HLA in healthy donors. Amplification used 60 Vbeta primers and 13 Jbeta primers. TCRdb's table, derived via immunoSEQ multiplex PCR, lists solely in-frame clones and lacks some. The sample consists of 100,000 to 150,000 clones, roughly 80% of them appearing once. The sequencing input was PBMCs. These receptors were collected from a woman in her 40s in good health and CMV-seropositive.

The genes are TRBV2 and TRBJ2-1, with TRBD1 matching over 10 bases. This CDR3 is built from 15 residues. Trimming cost V 4 bases and J 7 bases; bases outside gene matches: 7. Germline values: CDR1 SNHLY, CDR2 FYNNEI. The CDR3 nucleotides read TGTGCCAGCAGTGCGACAGGGGGCATCGCAAATGAGCAGTTCTTC. It is translated as CASSATGGIANEQFF.

This rearrangement joins TRBV10-1 to TRBJ2-1; perhaps TRBD1 as D (5 bases). This CDR3 region has 13 residues. CDR1 and CDR2 from the germline V gene are WNHNN and SYGVQD (reference sequence). V was trimmed by 7 bases and J by 7 bases, leaving 14 bases between them. DNA for the CDR3: TGCGCCAGCATTCCCAGGGTGTGGAATGAGCAGTTCTTC. It translates to CASIPRVWNEQFF.

The chain recombines TRBV9 with TRBJ1-3; the D gene is possibly TRBD1 (5 bases). Germline V gene sequence: CDR1 SGDLS, CDR2 YYNGEE. The CDR3 extends over 13 amino acids. V was clipped by 1 base and J by 4 bases, with 6 bases between them. CDR3 region: CASSVRGGNTIYF. The CDR3 bases are TGTGCCAGCAGCGTAAGGGGAGGAAACACCATATATTTT.

The chain couples TRBV5-6 to TRBJ2-5, with D possibly being TRBD1 (6 bases). The germline gives CDR1 SGHDT, CDR2 YYEEEE. This CDR3 spans 14 amino acids. Between the trimmed V and J ends, which lost 4 bases and 4 bases, there was a span of 14 bases. CDR3 protein: CASSPGTFRETQYF. The CDR3 coding sequence is TGTGCCAGCAGCCCCGGGACATTTAGAGAGACCCAGTACTTC.

This chain links TRBV9 with TRBJ1-6; the match to TRBD1 covers 7 bases. Germline CDR1 and CDR2: SGDLS and YYNGEE. V trimming: 6 bases; J trimming: 0 bases; junction bases outside the gene matches: 3. This CDR3 has 15 residues. The DNA for the CDR3 is TGTGCCAGCAACAGGGGAAGCTCCTATAATTCACCCCTCCACTTT. As protein: CASNRGSSYNSPLHF.

The chain has TRBV13 and TRBJ2-2; D remains unclear. The CDR3 is 15 residues long. The germline V and J ends were trimmed by 2 bases and 0 bases, with 7 bases remaining between them. CDR1 is PRHDT, CDR2 FYEKMQ, per germline (reference sequence). The CDR3: CASSLRRPNTGELFF. DNA for the CDR3: TGTGCCAGCAGCTTACGGCGGCCGAACACCGGGGAGCTGTTTTTT.